Shown below are 21 T cell receptor beta chains from a single sample sequenced in a study of shared clonotypes between healthy human individuals. TCRdb's table, derived via immunoSEQ multiplex PCR, lists solely in-frame clones and lacks some. The sample holds some 1.4 million clones, roughly 97% seen once. Input material: naive CD4+ T cells sorted from blood. Subset denoted: CD45RA+ positively selected. Receptor source: a man younger than 40 in good health.

The chain has TRBV30 and TRBJ2-2; D not certain. The CDR3 length is 14 residues. V was trimmed by 2 bases and J by 1 base, leaving 8 bases between them. Germline CDR1 GTSNPN, CDR2 SVGIG (reference sequence). CDR3: CAWSRRRNTGELFF. The CDR3 DNA follows: TGTGCCTGGAGTCGGCGACGGAACACCGGGGAGCTGTTTTTT.

This chain joins TRBV4-1 and TRBJ2-7, with D perhaps TRBD2 (6 bases). The CDR3 spans 13 residues. V was shortened by 1 base and J by 5 bases, with 9 bases between the two germline ends. Germline lookup yields CDR1 MGHRA and CDR2 YSYEKL. CDR3 sequence reads: CASSQVAGHEQYF. The CDR3 DNA reads as TGCGCCAGCAGCCAAGTGGCGGGGCACGAGCAGTACTTC.

V and J are TRBV11-2 and TRBJ2-1; D gene ambiguous. The CDR3 extends over 13 amino acids. Deletions cut 0 bases from V and 4 bases from J, with 4 bases between. The V gene's germline CDR1 is SGHAT and CDR2 FQNNGV. CDR3 amino acids: CASSLDGYNEQFF. In DNA, the CDR3 is TGTGCCAGCAGCTTAGATGGGTACAATGAGCAGTTCTTC.

Notes on this clone: Other DNA sequences of this sample code for an identical CDR3. The chain joins TRBV5-1 to TRBJ2-7; TRBD1 matches 9 bases. The CDR3 has 16 amino acids. Trimming at V came to 0 bases and at J to 0 bases, leaving 4 bases not matched to a gene. Germline loops: CDR1 SGHRS, CDR2 YFSETQ. The CDR3 loop reads CASSLAPGQGSYEQYF. The DNA of the CDR3 is TGCGCCAGCAGCTTGGCTCCGGGACAGGGCTCCTACGAGCAGTACTTC.

V gene TRBV5-8 combines with J gene TRBJ2-6, with D perhaps being TRBD1 or TRBD2 (5 bases each). Germline values: CDR1 SGHTS, CDR2 YDEGEE. V was cut by 2 bases and J by 0 bases, with 6 bases left in between. The CDR3 totals 15 residues. The CDR3 DNA follows: TGTGCCAGCAGCTTTGGGGGCTCTGGGGCCAACGTCCTGACTTTC. The encoded protein is CASSFGGSGANVLTF.

The chain has TRBV14 and TRBJ1-5; the D gene is possibly TRBD1 (5 bases). There are 12 residues in the CDR3. Germline V lookup: CDR1 SGHDN, CDR2 FVKESK. The germline V and J ends were trimmed by 2 bases and 10 bases, with 9 bases remaining between them. This chain's CDR3 is CASSQSGRPQHF. The CDR3 DNA is TGTGCCAGCAGCCAATCAGGGAGACCCCAGCATTTT.

Concerning this clone: Different DNA sequences within this sample yield the same CDR3. The chain couples TRBV18 to TRBJ2-3; 9 bases align to TRBD2. Germline V gene lookup returns CDR1 KGHSH and CDR2 LQKENI. The CDR3 length is 15 residues. With V trimmed by 5 bases and J by 2 bases, 5 bases remained unmatched. The CDR3 DNA follows: TGTGCCAGCTCAGTTACTAGCGGGTCCACAGATACGCAGTATTTT. Encoded protein: CASSVTSGSTDTQYF. The full variable domain, in which reference TRBV18 and TRBJ2-3 provide the parts outside the CDR3, is NAGVMQNPRHLVRRRGQEARLRCSPMKGHSHVYWYRQLPEEGLKFMVYLQKENIIDESGMPKERFSAEFPKEGPSILRIQQVVRGDSAAYFCASSVTSGSTDTQYFGPGTRLTVL.

The CDR3 DNA sequence: TGTGCTAGTGGGCCAGGGGGCTTAGGCTACACCTTC. This translates into CASGPGGLGYTF. The rearrangement joins TRBV12-5 to TRBJ1-2; TRBD1 aligns across 8 bases. V trimming: 6 bases; J trimming: 8 bases; junction bases outside the gene matches: 5. Germline CDR1 reads LGHNT; CDR2 reads FRNRAP. This CDR3 is 12 amino acids long. Drawing the rest from reference TRBV12-5 and TRBJ1-2, the complete variable domain is DARVTQTPRHKVTEMGQEVTMRCQPILGHNTVFWYRQTMMQGLELLAYFRNRAPLDDSGMPKDRFSAEMPDATLATLKIQPSEPRDSAVYFCASGPGGLGYTFGSGTRLTVV.

This rearrangement joins TRBV6-1 to TRBJ2-7, with 12 bases lining up with TRBD2. Per the germline V gene, CDR1 is MNHNS and CDR2 is SASEGT. V dropped 1 base and J dropped 7; count of bases not matched to a gene: 11. This CDR3 contains 17 residues. The CDR3 sequence: CASSEERLAGDRREQYF. In DNA, the CDR3 is TGTGCCAGCAGTGAAGAGAGACTAGCGGGAGACCGACGGGAGCAGTACTTC.

Turning to this clone: The sample carries other DNA sequences with the same CDR3. The rearrangement uses TRBV5-1 and TRBJ2-3; possibly TRBD1 for D (5 bases). CDR1 and CDR2 from the germline V gene are SGHRS and YFSETQ. The CDR3 spans 14 residues. Trimming removed 0 bases from V and 1 base from J, with 6 bases in between. This chain's CDR3 is CASSLAQGTDTQYF. As DNA, the CDR3 is TGCGCCAGCAGCTTGGCACAGGGCACAGATACGCAGTATTTT.

The chain carries TRBV2 and TRBJ2-5, with 8 bases that match TRBD2. CDR1 and CDR2 (germline): SNHLY, FYNNEI. Losses at the gene ends were 6 bases for V and 1 base for J; bases not matched to a gene: 7. This CDR3 is 15 amino acids long. The DNA of the CDR3 is TGTGCCAGCAGCAAAGCGGGAGACCCCCAAGAGACCCAGTACTTC. Translated, it gives CASSKAGDPQETQYF.

The rearrangement uses TRBV18 and TRBJ1-1, with D unresolved. Germline V gene lookup returns CDR1 KGHSH and CDR2 LQKENI. V lost 3 bases and J lost 0, with 14 bases in between. The CDR3 totals 16 residues. In DNA form, the CDR3 reads TGTGCCAGCTCACCCTCGCCCCAGACTGTGAACACTGAAGCTTTCTTT. As protein: CASSPSPQTVNTEAFF.

The chain couples TRBV5-5 to TRBJ1-3; TRBD1 aligns across 7 bases. Trimming took 4 bases from V and 0 from J; bases not matched to a gene: 4. The CDR3 runs 15 residues. In germline, CDR1 is SGHKS, CDR2 YYEKEE (reference sequence). CDR3 residues: CASSRGDSSGNTIYF. In DNA form, the CDR3 reads TGTGCCAGCAGCAGGGGGGACAGCTCTGGAAACACCATATATTTT.

For this clone: The same CDR3 also results from other DNA sequences found in this sample. The rearrangement links TRBV20-1 to TRBJ2-3; unclear D gene. The V gene's germline CDR1 is DFQATT and CDR2 SNEGSKA (reference sequence). V gave up 6 bases and J gave up 6 bases, with 7 bases separating them. This CDR3 contains 10 residues. The CDR3 nucleotides are TGCAGTGCCTCTAGTGATACGCAGTATTTT. It codes for CSASSDTQYF.

The chain combines TRBV15 with TRBJ2-1; D tentatively reads TRBD1 or TRBD2 (5 bases each). The V and J ends lost 0 bases and 10 bases respectively, with 10 bases between them. This CDR3 is 13 amino acids long. Germline CDR1 reads LNHNV; CDR2 reads YYDKDF (reference sequence). CDR3 in amino acids: CATSRDLEGEQFF. DNA of the CDR3: TGTGCCACCAGCAGAGACCTTGAGGGGGAGCAGTTCTTC. Supplemented by reference TRBV15 and TRBJ2-1, the full variable domain reads DAMVIQNPRYQVTQFGKPVTLSCSQTLNHNVMYWYQQKSSQAPKLLFHYYDKDFNNEADTPDNFQSRRPNTSFCFLDIRSPGLGDTAMYLCATSRDLEGEQFFGPGTRLTVL.

The chain links TRBV2 to TRBJ1-2; no firm D call. This CDR3 region has 13 residues. CDR1 and CDR2 from the germline V gene are SNHLY and FYNNEI. The V end lost 8 bases, the J end lost 2 bases, and 12 bases lay between the germline ends. The CDR3 is CASFRTGNYGYTF. Written as DNA, the CDR3 is TGTGCCAGCTTTCGGACTGGAAACTATGGCTACACCTTC.

V gene TRBV11-2 combines with J gene TRBJ1-3; 10 nucleotides match TRBD1. Germline values: CDR1 SGHAT, CDR2 FQNNGV. CDR3 length equals 14 residues. The junction had 7 bases not matched to a gene; V was cut back by 6 bases and J by 8 bases. CDR3 coding DNA: TGTGCCAGCAGAGCGACAGGGGGCGCGTACACCATATATTTT. It specifies CASRATGGAYTIYF.

This chain connects TRBV6-6 to TRBJ2-7; 8 bases fit TRBD1. The CDR3 runs to 16 residues. In germline, CDR1 is MNHNY, CDR2 SVGAGI (reference sequence). Losses at the gene ends were 6 bases for V and 0 bases for J; bases not matched to a gene: 10. CDR3 residues: CASSRGQVDLSYEQYF. The CDR3 bases are TGTGCCAGCAGCCGGGGACAGGTCGACCTCTCCTACGAGCAGTACTTC.

On this clone itself: The identical CDR3 is also encoded by other nucleotide sequences in the sample. This chain joins TRBV19 and TRBJ1-5, with no clear D. This CDR3 has 12 amino acids. The germline CDR1 and CDR2 sequences are LNHDA and SQIVND (reference sequence). V was cut by 7 bases and J by 4 bases, with 8 bases left in between. This CDR3 is CASIGGNQPQHF. The CDR3 coding sequence is TGTGCCAGTATTGGCGGTAATCAGCCCCAGCATTTT.

This clone was observed a single time. The same CDR3 is also encoded by other DNA sequences in this sample. The chain joins TRBV19 to TRBJ2-7, with D perhaps matching TRBD2 (5 bases). CDR3 length: 13 residues. The germline V gene has CDR1 LNHDA and CDR2 SQIVND (reference sequence). Deletions cut 9 bases from V and 0 bases from J, with 12 bases between. The CDR3 sequence: CASRLGSSYEQYF. The CDR3 coding sequence is TGTGCCAGCCGTCTGGGGAGCTCCTACGAGCAGTACTTC.

This sequence joins TRBV5-4 and TRBJ2-7, with 7 bases fitting TRBD1. The CDR3 consists of 13 residues. Germline V gene sequence: CDR1 SGHNT, CDR2 YYREEE (reference sequence). J was trimmed by 3 bases and V by 9 bases; bases with no gene match: 9. The CDR3 loop reads CATGDSPGYEQYF. The CDR3, as DNA: TGTGCCACCGGGGACAGTCCGGGCTACGAGCAGTACTTC.